These T cell receptor beta chains were read from a single sample in a study of CD8 T cells in ankylosing spondylitis. One entry per CDR3 protein, called by TCRdb with MiXCR from the 5' RACE reads. This table has around 230,000 distinct CDR3 sequences, 7% to 10% appearing once. Sample: blood, either unsorted or a sorted T cell fraction (not recorded which). All receptors derive from a female donor with ankylosing spondylitis or in good health (not recorded which). The CDR3 runs from the conserved cysteine through the conserved F or W. A D gene is named only where the DNA matches it firmly. The size of a clone is reported for some rows only, either as once, few or many, or as a class for expanded clones.

CDR3aa,CDR3nt,abundance,d_gene,v_gene,j_gene,len
CASSTLGSGSSDTQYF,TGTGCCAGCAGCACCTTAGGGAGCGGGAGCTCAGATACGCAGTATTTT,-,TRBD2,TRBV27,TRBJ2-3,16
CASSDRLEYNEQFF,TGTGCCAGCAGCGACAGGCTTGAGTACAATGAGCAGTTCTTC,-,-,TRBV7-9,TRBJ2-1,14
CAIPTGGDYGYTF,TGTGCCATACCGACAGGCGGCGACTATGGCTACACCTTC,many,-,TRBV5-5,TRBJ1-2,13
CASSNSGRAHNEQFF,TGCGCCAGCAGCAATAGCGGGAGAGCCCACAATGAGCAGTTCTTC,many,TRBD2,TRBV5-1,TRBJ2-1,15
CASSLEGSTGELFF,TGTGCCAGCAGCTTGGAGGGAAGCACCGGGGAGCTGTTTTTT,few,-,TRBV5-5,TRBJ2-2,14
CASSSTGVGAGELFF,TGTGCCAGCAGCTCAACAGGGGTAGGGGCCGGGGAGCTGTTTTTT,few,TRBD1,TRBV7-2,TRBJ2-2,15
CASSDGTGTYGYTF,TGTGCCAGCAGCGACGGGACAGGGACCTATGGCTACACCTTC,many,TRBD1,TRBV5-5,TRBJ1-2,14
CSASVGPRGPYNEQFF,TGCAGTGCTTCGGTTGGGCCGAGGGGCCCCTACAATGAGCAGTTCTTC,many,-,TRBV20-1,TRBJ2-1,16
CARAGQGPRRGYNEQFF,TGTGCCAGAGCGGGACAGGGGCCCAGGCGCGGGTACAATGAGCAGTTCTTC,-,TRBD1,TRBV5-3,TRBJ2-1,17
CASSAPGRFTGELFF,TGTGCCAGCAGTGCTCCGGGACGGTTCACCGGGGAGCTGTTTTTT,few,-,TRBV7-9,TRBJ2-2,15
CASSQGLAGGQDTQYF,TGCGCCAGCAGCCAAGGGCTAGCGGGGGGGCAAGATACGCAGTATTTT,few,TRBD2,TRBV4-3,TRBJ2-3,16
CSVLRESSYNEQFF,TGCAGTGTACTTCGGGAAAGCTCCTACAATGAGCAGTTCTTC,many,-,TRBV20-1,TRBJ2-1,14
CASTNLSGPSTDTQYF,TGTGCCAGCACCAATCTCAGCGGGCCCTCCACAGATACGCAGTATTTT,-,-,TRBV12-3/TRBV12-4,TRBJ2-3,16
CSAAPTGSDTQYF,TGCAGTGCAGCTCCGACAGGGTCAGATACGCAGTATTTT,many,TRBD1,TRBV20-1,TRBJ2-3,13
CASSLQGGPNEKLFF,TGTGCCAGCAGCTTACAAGGGGGCCCTAATGAAAAACTGTTTTTT,many,TRBD1,TRBV7-2,TRBJ1-4,15
CASSLYDRGNYNEQFF,TGTGCCAGCAGTTTATACGACAGGGGGAACTACAATGAGCAGTTCTTC,-,TRBD1,TRBV27,TRBJ2-1,16
CASKRGNNEQFF,TGTGCCAGCAAAAGGGGGAACAATGAGCAGTTCTTC,many,-,TRBV27,TRBJ2-1,12
CAWSVNRLGTIGYTF,TGTGCCTGGAGTGTGAACCGGCTAGGGACTATAGGCTACACCTTC,-,-,TRBV30,TRBJ1-2,15
CASSPLDRDGNTIYF,TGTGCCAGCTCACCTCTCGACAGGGATGGAAACACCATATATTTT,many,TRBD1,TRBV18,TRBJ1-3,15
CASSLVRSASGSTAYEQYF,TGTGCCAGCAGCTTAGTCCGTTCGGCTAGCGGGAGCACTGCCTACGAGCAGTACTTC,many,TRBD2,TRBV11-1,TRBJ2-7,19
CASSPGTGGASYNEQFF,TGTGCCAGCAGCCCAGGGACAGGGGGCGCCTCCTACAATGAGCAGTTCTTC,-,TRBD1,TRBV11-1,TRBJ2-1,17
CASSQGTSLRNTGELFF,TGTGCCAGCAGCCAAGGGACTAGCCTAAGAAACACCGGGGAGCTGTTTTTT,many,TRBD2,TRBV3-1,TRBJ2-2,17
CSVSPQRIYTDTQYF,TGCAGCGTTTCTCCACAGCGGATCTACACAGATACGCAGTATTTT,-,-,TRBV29-1,TRBJ2-3,15
CSAPPGLAEPRTQYF,TGCAGTGCTCCCCCGGGACTAGCGGAACCTCGGACCCAGTACTTC,many,TRBD2,TRBV20-1,TRBJ2-5,15
CASSFRGQADNIQYF,TGCGCCAGCAGCTTCCGGGGACAGGCGGATAACATTCAGTACTTC,few,TRBD1,TRBV5-1,TRBJ2-4,15
CSAITTAGGLGDTQYF,TGCAGTGCCATAACCACTGCGGGAGGGTTGGGAGATACGCAGTATTTT,many,TRBD2,TRBV20-1,TRBJ2-3,16